The entry below describes one T cell receptor beta chain. What it recognizes is unknown. The data were taken from a study of cytomegalovirus exposure and HLA in healthy donors. Broader study findings: Another analysis was done later, and it associated more than 15,000 TCR beta sequences with HLA alleles at 0.05 false discovery rate. Of the V segments, some could not be distinguished, including TRBV6-2 and TRBV6-3, and were excluded.

The PCR used 60 Vbeta and 13 Jbeta primers. Sequenced by immunoSEQ multiplex PCR; TCRdb stores in-frame clones only, minus some. The sample includes 100,000 to 150,000 clones, about 70% of them seen just once. Germline CDR1 is SGHTA and CDR2 is FQGTGA. J lost 1 base, V lost 5 bases, and 5 bases had no gene match. The CDR3 runs 15 residues. This clonotype was obtained from a woman aged 40 to 50 in good health and CMV-seropositive. The V gene is TRBV7-3, the J gene TRBJ2-5, with 9 nucleotides matching TRBD1. Sequencing used PBMCs. The CDR3 sequence is CASSRTGGTQETQYF. In nucleotides, the CDR3 is TGTGCCAGCAGCCGTACAGGGGGCACCCAAGAGACCCAGTACTTC. The variable domain in full, with the rest retrieved from reference TRBV7-3 and TRBJ2-5, is GAGVSQTPSNKVTEKGKYVELRCDPISGHTALYWYRQSLGQGPEFLIYFQGTGAADDSGLPNDRFFAVRPEGSVSTLKIQRTERGDSAVYLCASSRTGGTQETQYFGPGTRLLVL.